The text below deals with one T cell receptor beta chain. Its antigen target is currently unknown. Per-base qualities were not stored, and no clone one base away is much larger. Preparation of the library involved the immunoSEQ multiplex PCR assay. TCRdb provides this immuneACCESS table in a form limited to in-frame rearrangements. Some clones are lacking; in checked studies, under half of them reflect an unresolved V gene, and why the rest are absent is not known. This sample comprises 55,000 to 70,000 clones, about 88% of them detected only once. The ten most abundant clones make up about 1.7% of the sample. The germline ends are 20 bases apart after V is trimmed by 0 bases and J by 1 base. The germline V gene encodes CDR1 LGHNA and CDR2 YSLEER. The CDR3 covers 19 residues, taking in both the cysteine and the phenylalanine. Only the CDR3 portion is preserved as DNA: 57 bases, with reading frame beginning at the first base.

This entry is derived from a study of T cell changes during pregnancy in multiple sclerosis (dated by TCRdb to the late 2010s). For the study in its entirety: In women with multiple sclerosis, the researchers looked at how the T cell repertoire shifted as pregnancy progressed.

Sequenced material: peripheral blood, taken after pregnancy. The chain employs TRBV4-3 and TRBJ2-3; the D gene is perhaps TRBD2, from 6 matching bases. This receptor was taken from a female donor with multiple sclerosis, enrolled in a pregnancy study. The encoded CDR3 is CASSQELYVKASGTDTQYF. The nucleotides are TGCGCCAGCAGCCAAGAGTTGTATGTGAAGGCTAGCGGCACAGATACGCAGTATTTT.